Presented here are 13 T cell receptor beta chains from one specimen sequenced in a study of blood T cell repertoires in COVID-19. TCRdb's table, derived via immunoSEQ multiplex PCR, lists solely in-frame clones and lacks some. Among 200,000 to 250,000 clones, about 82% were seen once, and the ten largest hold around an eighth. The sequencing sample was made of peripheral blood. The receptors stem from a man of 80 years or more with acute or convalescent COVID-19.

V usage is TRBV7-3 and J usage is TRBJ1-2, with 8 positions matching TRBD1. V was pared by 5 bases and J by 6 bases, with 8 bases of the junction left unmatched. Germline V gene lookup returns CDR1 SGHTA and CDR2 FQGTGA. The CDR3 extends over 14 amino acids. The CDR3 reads CASSRSGGSDGYTF. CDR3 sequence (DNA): TGTGCCAGCAGCCGTTCAGGGGGCTCGGATGGCTACACCTTC.

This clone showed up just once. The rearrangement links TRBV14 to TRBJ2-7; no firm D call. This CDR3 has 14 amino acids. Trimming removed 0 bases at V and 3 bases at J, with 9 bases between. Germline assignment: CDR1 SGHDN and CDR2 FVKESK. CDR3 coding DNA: TGTGCCAGCAGCCAAGATAAAGACAACTACGAGCAGTACTTC. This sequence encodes CASSQDKDNYEQYF.

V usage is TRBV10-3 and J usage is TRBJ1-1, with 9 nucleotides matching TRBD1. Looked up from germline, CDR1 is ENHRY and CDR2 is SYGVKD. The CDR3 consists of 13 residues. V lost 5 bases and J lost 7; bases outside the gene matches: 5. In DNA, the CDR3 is TGTGCCATCAGTACAGGGGGCCTGGGTGAAGCTTTCTTT. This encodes CAISTGGLGEAFF.

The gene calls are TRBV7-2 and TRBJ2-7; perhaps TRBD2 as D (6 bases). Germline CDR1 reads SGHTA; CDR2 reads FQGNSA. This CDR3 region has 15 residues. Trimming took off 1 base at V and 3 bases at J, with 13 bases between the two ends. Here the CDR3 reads CASSLVEGRGYEQYF. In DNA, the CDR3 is TGTGCCAGCAGCTTAGTGGAGGGGAGAGGCTACGAGCAGTACTTC.

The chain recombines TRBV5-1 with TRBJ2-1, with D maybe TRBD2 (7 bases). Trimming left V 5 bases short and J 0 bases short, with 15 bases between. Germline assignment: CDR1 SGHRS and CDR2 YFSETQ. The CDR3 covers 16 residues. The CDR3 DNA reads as TGCGCCAGCAGTACGGGGGGCGGGGTCTCCTACAATGAGCAGTTCTTC. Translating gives CASSTGGGVSYNEQFF.

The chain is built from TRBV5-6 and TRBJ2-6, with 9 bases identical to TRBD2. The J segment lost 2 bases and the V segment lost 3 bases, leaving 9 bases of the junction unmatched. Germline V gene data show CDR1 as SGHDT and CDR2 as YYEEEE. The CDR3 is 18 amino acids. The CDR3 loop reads CASSWRASGTPGANVLTF. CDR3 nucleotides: TGTGCCAGCAGCTGGCGTGCTAGCGGGACTCCTGGGGCCAACGTCCTGACTTTC.

The CDR3, as DNA: TGTGCCAGCAGAGAACAGGGGAGTCGATTAGCAACTAATGAAAAACTGTTTTTT. It is translated as CASREQGSRLATNEKLFF. The chain carries TRBV6-1 and TRBJ1-4; TRBD1 matches 7 bases. This CDR3 is 18 amino acids long. Germline CDR1 MNHNS, CDR2 SASEGT. The V gene end was trimmed by 6 bases and the J gene end by 0 bases; junction bases not matched to a gene: 13.

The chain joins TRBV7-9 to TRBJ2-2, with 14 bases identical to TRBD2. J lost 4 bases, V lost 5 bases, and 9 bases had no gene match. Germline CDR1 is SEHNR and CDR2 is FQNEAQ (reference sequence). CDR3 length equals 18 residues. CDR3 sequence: CASSPGLAGGTGTGELFF. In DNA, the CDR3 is TGTGCCAGCAGCCCAGGACTAGCGGGAGGAACCGGCACCGGGGAGCTGTTTTTT.

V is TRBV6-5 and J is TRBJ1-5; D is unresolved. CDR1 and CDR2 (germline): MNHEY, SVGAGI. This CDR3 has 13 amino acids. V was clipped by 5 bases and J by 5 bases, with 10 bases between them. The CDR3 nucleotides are TGTGCCAGCAGTACAGCGCGGGATCAGCCCCAGCATTTT. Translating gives CASSTARDQPQHF.

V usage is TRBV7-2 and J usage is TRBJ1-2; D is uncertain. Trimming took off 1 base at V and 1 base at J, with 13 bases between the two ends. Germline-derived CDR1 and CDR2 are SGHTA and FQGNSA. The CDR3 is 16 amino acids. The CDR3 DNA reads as TGTGCCAGCAGCTTAGAGCCGGGAGGGTTTAACTATGGCTACACCTTC. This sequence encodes CASSLEPGGFNYGYTF. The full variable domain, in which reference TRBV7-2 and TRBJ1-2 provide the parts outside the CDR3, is GAGVSQSPSNKVTEKGKDVELRCDPISGHTALYWYRQSLGQGLEFLIYFQGNSAPDKSGLPSDRFSAERTGGSVSTLTIQRTQQEDSAVYLCASSLEPGGFNYGYTFGSGTRLTVV.

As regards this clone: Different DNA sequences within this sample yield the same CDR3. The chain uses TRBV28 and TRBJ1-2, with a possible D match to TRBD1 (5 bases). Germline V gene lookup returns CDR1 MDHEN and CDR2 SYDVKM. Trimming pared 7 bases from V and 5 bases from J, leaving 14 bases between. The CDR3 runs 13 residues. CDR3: CASTPGGVYGYTF. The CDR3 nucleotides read TGTGCCAGCACCCCCGGGGGAGTATATGGCTACACCTTC.

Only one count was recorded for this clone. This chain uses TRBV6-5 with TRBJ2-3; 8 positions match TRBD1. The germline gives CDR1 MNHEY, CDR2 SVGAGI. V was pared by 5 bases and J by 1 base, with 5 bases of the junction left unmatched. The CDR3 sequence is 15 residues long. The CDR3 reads CASSRTGLGTDTQYF. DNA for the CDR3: TGTGCCAGCAGTAGGACAGGGTTGGGCACAGATACGCAGTATTTT.

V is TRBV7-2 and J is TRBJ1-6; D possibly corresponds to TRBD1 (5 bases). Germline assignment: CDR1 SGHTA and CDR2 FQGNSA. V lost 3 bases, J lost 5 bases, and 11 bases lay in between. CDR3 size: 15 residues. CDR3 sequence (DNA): TGTGCCAGCAGCTTCACAGGCGGACATAATTCACCCCTCCACTTT. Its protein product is CASSFTGGHNSPLHF. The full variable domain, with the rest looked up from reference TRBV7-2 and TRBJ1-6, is GAGVSQSPSNKVTEKGKDVELRCDPISGHTALYWYRQSLGQGLEFLIYFQGNSAPDKSGLPSDRFSAERTGGSVSTLTIQRTQQEDSAVYLCASSFTGGHNSPLHFGNGTRLTVT.